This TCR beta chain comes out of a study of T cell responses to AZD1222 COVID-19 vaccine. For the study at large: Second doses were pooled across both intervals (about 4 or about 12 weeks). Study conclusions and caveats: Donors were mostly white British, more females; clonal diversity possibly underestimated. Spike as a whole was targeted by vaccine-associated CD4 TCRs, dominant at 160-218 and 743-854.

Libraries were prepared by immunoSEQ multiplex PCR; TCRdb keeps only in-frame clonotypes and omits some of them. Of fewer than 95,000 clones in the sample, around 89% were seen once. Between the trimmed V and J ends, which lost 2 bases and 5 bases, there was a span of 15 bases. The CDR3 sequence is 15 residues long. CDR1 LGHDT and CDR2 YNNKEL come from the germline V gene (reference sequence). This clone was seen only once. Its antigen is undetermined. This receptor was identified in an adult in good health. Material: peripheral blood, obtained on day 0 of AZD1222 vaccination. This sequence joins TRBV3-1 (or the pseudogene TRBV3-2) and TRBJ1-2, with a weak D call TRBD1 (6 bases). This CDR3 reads CASSQNRVGGYGYTF. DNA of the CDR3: TGTGCCAGCAGCCAAAACAGGGTCGGCGGATATGGCTACACCTTC.